This is a list of T cell receptor beta chains from one sample in a study of OX40 agonist ivuxolimab in advanced cancers. Using immunoSEQ multiplex PCR, the repertoire was profiled, and TCRdb retains in-frame clones only, with some absent. This table has some 11,000 clones, 65% to 85% appearing once. The sequences come from CD4+ or CD8+ T cells sorted from blood, collected in a trial of the OX40 agonist ivuxolimab. The receptors were gathered from an adult with an advanced solid tumor such as melanoma, head and neck, liver or kidney cancer. CDR3s include the opening cysteine and the closing phenylalanine or tryptophan. The D gene is left open where the match is weak. Clone size is given for some rows only: seen once, a few or many times, or a class if the clone is expanded.

j_call,d_call,v_call,clone_size,cdr3_nt,cdr3_aa
TRBJ1-1,-,TRBV27,-,TGTGCCAGCAGTTCAGGGGAGAACACTGAAGCTTTCTTT,CASSSGENTEAFF
TRBJ2-5,-,TRBV9,-,TGTGCCAGCAGCGTTTCGGACGGTCAAGAGACCCAGTACTTC,CASSVSDGQETQYF
TRBJ2-1,-,TRBV9,-,TGTGCCAGCAGCGGGACAGTGGCGGGCAATGAGCAGTTCTTC,CASSGTVAGNEQFF
TRBJ2-1,-,TRBV11-3,-,TGTGCCAGCAGCTCGTACAGGGGGAGGGTCAATGAGCAGTTCTTC,CASSSYRGRVNEQFF
TRBJ1-1,-,TRBV5-4,medium-sized,TGTGCCAGCAGCATCCTCAGTTCCGGGTCGGCTTTCTTT,CASSILSSGSAFF
TRBJ2-2,-,TRBV9,-,TGTGCCAGCAGCGTAGAAACAGGGCACACCGGGGAGCTGTTTTTT,CASSVETGHTGELFF
TRBJ2-1,TRBD2,TRBV19,-,TGTGCCAGTAGTATTCTTGGGGCGGGGACTAGCTCTCGCAATGAGCAGTTCTTC,CASSILGAGTSSRNEQFF
TRBJ2-5,-,TRBV9,-,TGTGCCAGCAGCGTAGCTAACGGGAAAGAGACCCAGTACTTC,CASSVANGKETQYF
TRBJ2-3,TRBD1,TRBV6-5,-,TGTGCCAGCAGTCCACGGACAGGGTCAGGGGATACGCAGTATTTT,CASSPRTGSGDTQYF
TRBJ1-1,TRBD1,TRBV4-1,-,TGCGCCAGCAGCCCCGTCAGGGGGGGGAGCACTGAAGCTTTCTTT,CASSPVRGGSTEAFF
TRBJ2-1,TRBD2,TRBV10-3,-,TGTGCCATCGCAAGCGGGAGCTCCAACAATGAGCAGTTCTTC,CAIASGSSNNEQFF
TRBJ2-1,-,TRBV4-1,-,TGCGCCAGCAGCCAAATCTCGGGGTACAATGAGCAGTTCTTC,CASSQISGYNEQFF
TRBJ1-2,-,TRBV15,-,TGTGCCACCAGCAGGTTAGCTAACTATGGCTACACCTTC,CATSRLANYGYTF